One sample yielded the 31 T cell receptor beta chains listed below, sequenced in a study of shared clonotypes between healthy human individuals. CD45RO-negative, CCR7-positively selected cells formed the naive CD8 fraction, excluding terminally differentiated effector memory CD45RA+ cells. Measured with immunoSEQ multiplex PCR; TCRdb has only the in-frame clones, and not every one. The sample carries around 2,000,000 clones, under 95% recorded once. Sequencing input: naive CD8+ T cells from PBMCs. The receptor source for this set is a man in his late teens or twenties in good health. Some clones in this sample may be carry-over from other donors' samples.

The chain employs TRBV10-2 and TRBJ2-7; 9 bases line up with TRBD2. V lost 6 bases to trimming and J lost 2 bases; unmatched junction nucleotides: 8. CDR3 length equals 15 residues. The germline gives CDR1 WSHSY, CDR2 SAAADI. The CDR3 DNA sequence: TGCGCCAGCAGAAAGACTAGCGGAGGAGCCTACGAGCAGTACTTC. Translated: CASRKTSGGAYEQYF.

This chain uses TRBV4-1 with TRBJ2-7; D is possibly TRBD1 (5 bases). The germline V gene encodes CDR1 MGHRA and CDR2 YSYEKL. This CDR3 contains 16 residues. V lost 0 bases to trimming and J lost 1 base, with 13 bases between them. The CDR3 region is CASSQDGARGSYEQYF. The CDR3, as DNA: TGCGCCAGCAGCCAAGATGGGGCTAGGGGTTCCTACGAGCAGTACTTC.

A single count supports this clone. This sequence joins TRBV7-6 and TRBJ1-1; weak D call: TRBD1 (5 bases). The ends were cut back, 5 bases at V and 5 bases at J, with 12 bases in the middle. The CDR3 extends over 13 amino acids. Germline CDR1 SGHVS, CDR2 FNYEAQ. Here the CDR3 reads CASSLLGGTEAFF. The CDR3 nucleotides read TGTGCCAGCAGCCTACTGGGGGGGACTGAAGCTTTCTTT.

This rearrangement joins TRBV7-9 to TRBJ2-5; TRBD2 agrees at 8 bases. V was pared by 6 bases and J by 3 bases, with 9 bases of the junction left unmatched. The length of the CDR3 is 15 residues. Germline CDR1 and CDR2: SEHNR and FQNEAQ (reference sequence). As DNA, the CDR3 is TGTGCCAGCAGTCGCCCCGGGAGGGGAAAAGAGACCCAGTACTTC. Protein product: CASSRPGRGKETQYF. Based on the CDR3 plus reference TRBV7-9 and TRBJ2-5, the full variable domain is DTGVSQNPRHKITKRGQNVTFRCDPISEHNRLYWYRQTLGQGPEFLTYFQNEAQLEKSRLLSDRFSAERPKGSFSTLEIQRTEQGDSAMYLCASSRPGRGKETQYFGPGTRLLVL.

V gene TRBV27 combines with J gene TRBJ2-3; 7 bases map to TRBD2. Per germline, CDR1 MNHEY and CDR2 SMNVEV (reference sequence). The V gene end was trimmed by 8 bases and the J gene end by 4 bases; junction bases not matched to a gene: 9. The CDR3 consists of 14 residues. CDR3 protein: CASAQREVSDTQYF. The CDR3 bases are TGTGCCAGCGCCCAGCGGGAAGTATCAGATACGCAGTATTTT.

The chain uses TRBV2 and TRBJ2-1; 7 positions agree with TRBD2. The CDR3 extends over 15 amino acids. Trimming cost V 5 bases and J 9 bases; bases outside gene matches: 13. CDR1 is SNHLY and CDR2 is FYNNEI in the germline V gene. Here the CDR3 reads CASSPDKPTSTEQFF. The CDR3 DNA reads TGTGCCAGCAGTCCCGACAAGCCGACTAGCACTGAGCAGTTCTTC.

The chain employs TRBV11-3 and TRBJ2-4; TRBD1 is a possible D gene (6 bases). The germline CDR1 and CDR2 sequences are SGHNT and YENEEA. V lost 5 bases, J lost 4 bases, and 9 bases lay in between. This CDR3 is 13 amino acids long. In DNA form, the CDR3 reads TGTGCCAGCAGCGCCGGGACAAAAAACATTCAGTACTTC. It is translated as CASSAGTKNIQYF.

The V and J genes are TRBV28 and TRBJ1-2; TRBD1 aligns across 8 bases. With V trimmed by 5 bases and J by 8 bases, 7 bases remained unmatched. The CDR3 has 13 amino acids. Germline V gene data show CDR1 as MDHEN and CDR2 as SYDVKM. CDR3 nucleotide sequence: TGTGCCAGCAGTCCCTTGGGGACAGGAGGCTACACCTTC. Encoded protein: CASSPLGTGGYTF.

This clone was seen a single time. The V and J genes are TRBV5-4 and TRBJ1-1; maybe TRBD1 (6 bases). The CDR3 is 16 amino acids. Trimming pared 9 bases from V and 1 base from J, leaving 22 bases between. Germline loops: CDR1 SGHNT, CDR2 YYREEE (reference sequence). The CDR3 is CATRALPTGSNTEAFF. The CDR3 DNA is TGTGCCACCAGGGCCCTTCCGACAGGCTCGAACACTGAAGCTTTCTTT.

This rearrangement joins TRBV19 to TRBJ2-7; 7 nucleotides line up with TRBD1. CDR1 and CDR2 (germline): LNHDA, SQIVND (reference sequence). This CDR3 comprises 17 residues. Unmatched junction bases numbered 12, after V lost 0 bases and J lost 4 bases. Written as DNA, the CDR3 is TGTGCCAGTAGTATAGAGGGACCCAGACAGGGTGAGTACGAGCAGTACTTC. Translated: CASSIEGPRQGEYEQYF. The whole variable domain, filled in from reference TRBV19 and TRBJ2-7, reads DGGITQSPKYLFRKEGQNVTLSCEQNLNHDAMYWYRQDPGQGLRLIYYSQIVNDFQKGDIAEGYSVSREKKESFPLTVTSAQKNPTAFYLCASSIEGPRQGEYEQYFGPGTRLTVT.

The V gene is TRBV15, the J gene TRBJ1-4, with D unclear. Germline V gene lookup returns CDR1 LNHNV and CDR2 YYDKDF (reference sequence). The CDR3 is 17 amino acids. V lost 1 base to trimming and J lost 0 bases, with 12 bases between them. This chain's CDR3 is CATSRARSRATNEKLFF. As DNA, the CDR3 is TGTGCCACCAGCAGAGCAAGGTCAAGAGCAACTAATGAAAAACTGTTTTTT.

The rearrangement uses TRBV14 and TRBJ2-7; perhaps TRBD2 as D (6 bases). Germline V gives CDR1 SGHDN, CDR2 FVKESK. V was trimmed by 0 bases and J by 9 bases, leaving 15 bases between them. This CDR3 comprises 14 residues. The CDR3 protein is CASSQDSAGWSQYF. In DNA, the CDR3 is TGTGCCAGCAGCCAAGATTCAGCGGGTTGGTCGCAGTACTTC.

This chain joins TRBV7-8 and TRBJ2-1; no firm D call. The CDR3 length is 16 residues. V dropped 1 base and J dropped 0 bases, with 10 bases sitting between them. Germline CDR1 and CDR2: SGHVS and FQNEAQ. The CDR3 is CASSLEGASSYNEQFF. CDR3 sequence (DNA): TGTGCCAGCAGCTTAGAAGGCGCGAGCTCCTACAATGAGCAGTTCTTC.

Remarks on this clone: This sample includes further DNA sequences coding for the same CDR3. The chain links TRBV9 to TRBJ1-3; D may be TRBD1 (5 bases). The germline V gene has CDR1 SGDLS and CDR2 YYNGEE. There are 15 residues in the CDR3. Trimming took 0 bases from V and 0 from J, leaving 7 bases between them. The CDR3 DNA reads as TGTGCCAGCAGCGTAGGAGACAGCTCTGGAAACACCATATATTTT. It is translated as CASSVGDSSGNTIYF.

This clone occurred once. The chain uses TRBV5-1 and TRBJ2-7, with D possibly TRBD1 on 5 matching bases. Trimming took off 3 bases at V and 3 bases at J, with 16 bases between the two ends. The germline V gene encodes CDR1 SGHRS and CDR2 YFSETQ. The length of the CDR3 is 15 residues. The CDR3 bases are TGCGCCAGCAGCTACCTGGACACTACGCTCTACGAGCAGTACTTC. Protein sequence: CASSYLDTTLYEQYF.

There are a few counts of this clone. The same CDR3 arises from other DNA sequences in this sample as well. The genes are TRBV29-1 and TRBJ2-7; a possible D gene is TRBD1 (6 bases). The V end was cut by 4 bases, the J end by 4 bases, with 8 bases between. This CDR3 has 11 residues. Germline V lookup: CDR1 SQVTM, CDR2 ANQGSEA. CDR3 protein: CSVGGGYEQYF. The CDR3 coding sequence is TGCAGCGTTGGAGGGGGTTACGAGCAGTACTTC.

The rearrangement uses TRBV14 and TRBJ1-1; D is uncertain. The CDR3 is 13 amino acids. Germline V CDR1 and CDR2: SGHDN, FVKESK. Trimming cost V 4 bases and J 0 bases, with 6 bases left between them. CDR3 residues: CASSPYMNTEAFF. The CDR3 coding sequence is TGTGCCAGCAGCCCCTATATGAACACTGAAGCTTTCTTT.

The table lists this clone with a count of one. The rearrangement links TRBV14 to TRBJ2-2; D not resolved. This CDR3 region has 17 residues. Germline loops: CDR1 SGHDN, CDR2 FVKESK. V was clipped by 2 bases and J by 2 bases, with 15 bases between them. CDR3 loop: CASSQYRTTYNTGELFF. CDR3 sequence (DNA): TGTGCCAGCAGCCAATACCGGACCACATATAACACCGGGGAGCTGTTTTTT.

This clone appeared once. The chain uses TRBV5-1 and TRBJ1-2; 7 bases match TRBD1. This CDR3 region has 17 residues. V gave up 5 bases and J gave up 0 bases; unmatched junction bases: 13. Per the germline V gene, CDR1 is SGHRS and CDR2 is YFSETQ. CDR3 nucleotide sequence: TGCGCCAGCAGTCCCACATACCTGGGACAGTCTAACTATGGCTACACCTTC. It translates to CASSPTYLGQSNYGYTF.

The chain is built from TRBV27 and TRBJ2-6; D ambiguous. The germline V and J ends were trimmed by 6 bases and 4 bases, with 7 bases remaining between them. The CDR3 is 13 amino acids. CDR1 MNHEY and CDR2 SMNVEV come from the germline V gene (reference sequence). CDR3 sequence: CASSLEGANVLTF. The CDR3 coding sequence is TGTGCCAGCAGCCTGGAAGGGGCCAACGTCCTGACTTTC.

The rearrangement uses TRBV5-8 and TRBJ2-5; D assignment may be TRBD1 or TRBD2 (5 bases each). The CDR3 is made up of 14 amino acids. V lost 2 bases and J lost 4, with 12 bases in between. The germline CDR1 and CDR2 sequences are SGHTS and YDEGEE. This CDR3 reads CASSFVERGETQYF. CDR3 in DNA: TGTGCCAGCAGCTTCGTAGAGAGGGGAGAGACCCAGTACTTC. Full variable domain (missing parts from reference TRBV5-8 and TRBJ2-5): EAGVTQSPTHLIKTRGQQATLRCSPISGHTSVYWYQQALGLGLQFLLWYDEGEERNRGNFPPRFSGRQFPNYSSELNVNALELEDSALYLCASSFVERGETQYFGPGTRLLVL.

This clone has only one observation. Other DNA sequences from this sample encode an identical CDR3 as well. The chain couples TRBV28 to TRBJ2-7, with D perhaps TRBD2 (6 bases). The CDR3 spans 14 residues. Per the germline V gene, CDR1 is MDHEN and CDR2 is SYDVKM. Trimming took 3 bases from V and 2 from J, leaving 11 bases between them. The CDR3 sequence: CASSFWRGAYEQYF. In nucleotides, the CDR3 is TGTGCCAGCAGTTTCTGGCGCGGGGCCTACGAGCAGTACTTC.

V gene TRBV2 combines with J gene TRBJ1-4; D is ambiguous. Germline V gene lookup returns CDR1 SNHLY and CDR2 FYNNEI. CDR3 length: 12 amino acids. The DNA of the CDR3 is TGTGCAGCTCGGGCCGTAAATGAAAAACTGTTTTTT. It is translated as CAARAVNEKLFF.

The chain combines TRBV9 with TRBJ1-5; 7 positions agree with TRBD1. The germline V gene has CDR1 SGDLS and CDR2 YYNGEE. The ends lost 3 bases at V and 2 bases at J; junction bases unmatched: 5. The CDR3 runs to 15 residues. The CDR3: CASSAGGTGNQPQHF. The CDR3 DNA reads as TGTGCCAGCAGCGCCGGGGGGACAGGCAATCAGCCCCAGCATTTT.

As DNA, the CDR3 is TGTGCCAGCAGCGTAGGATCGGCAGGGGGGATAGAGACCCAGTACTTC. Translation: CASSVGSAGGIETQYF. The chain couples TRBV9 to TRBJ2-5, with D possibly being TRBD1 (7 bases). The CDR3 loop spans 16 amino acids. V dropped 0 bases and J dropped 4 bases, with 16 bases sitting between them. CDR1 is SGDLS and CDR2 is YYNGEE in the germline V gene.

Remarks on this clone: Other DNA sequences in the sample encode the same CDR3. CDR3 DNA: TGTGCCAGCAGCCTGACGGGGTCTTACGAGCAGTACTTC. This encodes CASSLTGSYEQYF. V usage is TRBV5-6 and J usage is TRBJ2-7; possibly TRBD2 for D (5 bases). Germline V gives CDR1 SGHDT, CDR2 YYEEEE. The V end lost 4 bases, the J end lost 4 bases, and 12 bases lay between the germline ends. This CDR3 has 13 residues.

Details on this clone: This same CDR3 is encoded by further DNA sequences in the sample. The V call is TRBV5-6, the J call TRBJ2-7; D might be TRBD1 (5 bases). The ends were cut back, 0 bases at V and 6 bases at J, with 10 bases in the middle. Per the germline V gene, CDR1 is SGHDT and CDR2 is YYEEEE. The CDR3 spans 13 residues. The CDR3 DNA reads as TGTGCCAGCAGCTTGGGGGCAGGGCGCGAGCAGTACTTC. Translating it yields CASSLGAGREQYF.

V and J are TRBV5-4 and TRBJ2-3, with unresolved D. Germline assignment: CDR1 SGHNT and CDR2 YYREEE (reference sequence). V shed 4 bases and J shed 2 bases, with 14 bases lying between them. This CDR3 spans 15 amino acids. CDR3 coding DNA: TGTGCCAGCAGCCCCGGAACCTTATTCACAGATACGCAGTATTTT. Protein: CASSPGTLFTDTQYF.

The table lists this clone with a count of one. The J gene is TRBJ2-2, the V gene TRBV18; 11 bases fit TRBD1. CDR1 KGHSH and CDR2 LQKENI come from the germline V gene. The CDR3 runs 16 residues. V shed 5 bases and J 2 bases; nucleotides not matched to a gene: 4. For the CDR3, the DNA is TGTGCCAGCTCAACGGGACAGGGGGACAACACCGGGGAGCTGTTTTTT. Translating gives CASSTGQGDNTGELFF.

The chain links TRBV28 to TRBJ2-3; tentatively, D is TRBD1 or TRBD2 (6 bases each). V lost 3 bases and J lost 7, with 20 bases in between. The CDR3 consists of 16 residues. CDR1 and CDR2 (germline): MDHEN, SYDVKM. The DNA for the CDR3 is TGTGCCAGCAGTTTCTATAGGGGGGCCCGCGACAATACGCAGTATTTT. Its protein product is CASSFYRGARDNTQYF.

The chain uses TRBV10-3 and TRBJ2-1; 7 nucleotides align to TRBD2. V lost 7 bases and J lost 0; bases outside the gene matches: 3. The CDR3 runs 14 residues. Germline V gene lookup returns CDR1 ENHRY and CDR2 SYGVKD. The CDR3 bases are TGTGCCATCATGCGGGAGAACTCCTACAATGAGCAGTTCTTC. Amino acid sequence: CAIMRENSYNEQFF.